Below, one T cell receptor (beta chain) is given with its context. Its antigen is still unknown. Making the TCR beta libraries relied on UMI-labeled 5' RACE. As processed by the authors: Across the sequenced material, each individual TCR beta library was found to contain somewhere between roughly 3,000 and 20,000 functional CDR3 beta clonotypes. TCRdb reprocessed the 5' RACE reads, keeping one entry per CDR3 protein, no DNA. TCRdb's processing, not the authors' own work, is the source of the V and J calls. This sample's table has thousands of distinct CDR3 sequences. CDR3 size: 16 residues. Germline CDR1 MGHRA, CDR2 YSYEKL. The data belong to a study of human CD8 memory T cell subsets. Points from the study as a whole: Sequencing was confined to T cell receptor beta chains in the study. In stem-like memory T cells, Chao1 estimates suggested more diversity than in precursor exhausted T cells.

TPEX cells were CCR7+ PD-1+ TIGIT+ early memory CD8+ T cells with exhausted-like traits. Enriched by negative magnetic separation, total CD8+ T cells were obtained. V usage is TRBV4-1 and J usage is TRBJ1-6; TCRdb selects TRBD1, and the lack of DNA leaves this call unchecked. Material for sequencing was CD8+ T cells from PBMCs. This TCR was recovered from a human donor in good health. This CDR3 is CASSQEGGTGNSPLHF.